Listed here are 25 T cell receptor beta chains from one sample, sequenced in a study of long-term antiretroviral therapy in people with HIV. Survey level was the resolution at which the v3.0 immunoSEQ assay ran. This table comes from immunoSEQ multiplex PCR, and its TCRdb copy is limited to in-frame clones, with some not included. The table includes about 32,000 clones, around 94% detected once. Sequenced material: unsorted PBMCs, taken 4.1 years after starting antiretroviral therapy. The receptors derive from a woman between 45 and 60 years old with HIV.

J is TRBJ1-3 and V is TRBV6-6; 7 bases agree with TRBD1. The CDR3 contains 14 residues. Losses at the gene ends were 5 bases for V and 3 bases for J; bases not matched to a gene: 4. The germline V gene encodes CDR1 MNHNY and CDR2 SVGAGI (reference sequence). CDR3 sequence: CASSQRQGGNTIYF. As DNA, the CDR3 is TGTGCCAGCAGTCAAAGACAGGGTGGAAACACCATATATTTT.

The V call is TRBV7-3, the J call TRBJ1-1; no definite D call. The CDR3 consists of 13 residues. The V end was cut by 2 bases, the J end by 5 bases, with 9 bases between. The germline CDR1 and CDR2 sequences are SGHTA and FQGTGA. CDR3 region: CASSLGLRTEAFF. In nucleotides, the CDR3 is TGTGCCAGCAGCTTAGGTCTGCGGACTGAAGCTTTCTTT.

The rearrangement links TRBV7-2 to TRBJ2-7, with 7 positions matching TRBD2. The CDR3 sequence is 14 residues long. Trimming at V came to 5 bases and at J to 0 bases, leaving 4 bases not matched to a gene. From germline, CDR1 is SGHTA and CDR2 FQGNSA. For the CDR3, the DNA is TGTGCCAGCAGCGTCGGGGGGAGCTCCTACGAGCAGTACTTC. This translates into CASSVGGSSYEQYF.

V is TRBV7-3 and J is TRBJ2-5; TRBD1 aligns across 8 bases. The CDR3 length is 15 residues. CDR1 is SGHTA and CDR2 is FQGTGA in the germline V gene. V was clipped by 2 bases and J by 0 bases; unmatched bases: 2. The CDR3 protein is CASSLGTGHQETQYF. DNA of the CDR3: TGTGCCAGCAGCTTAGGGACAGGCCACCAAGAGACCCAGTACTTC.

This chain connects TRBV5-1 to TRBJ1-1; TRBD1 matches 11 bases. Losses at the gene ends were 4 bases for V and 0 bases for J; bases not matched to a gene: 5. The germline CDR1 and CDR2 sequences are SGHRS and YFSETQ. This CDR3 comprises 16 residues. The CDR3 DNA is TGCGCCAGCAGCGACCGGGACAGGGGGATGAACACTGAAGCTTTCTTT. This codes for CASSDRDRGMNTEAFF.

The rearrangement joins TRBV5-4 to TRBJ2-7, with D possibly being TRBD1 or TRBD2 (6 bases each). V was trimmed by 2 bases and J by 1 base, leaving 10 bases between them. Germline lookup yields CDR1 SGHNT and CDR2 YYREEE (reference sequence). This CDR3 contains 14 residues. The CDR3 loop reads CASSLGGLSYEQYF. CDR3 nucleotides: TGTGCCAGCAGCTTAGGGGGACTTTCCTACGAGCAGTACTTC.

The CDR3 is CASSYPITEAFF. Written as DNA, the CDR3 is TGTGCCAGCAGTTACCCCATAACTGAAGCTTTCTTT. The chain employs TRBV6-5 and TRBJ1-1; unclear D gene. Germline CDR1 is MNHEY and CDR2 is SVGAGI. Trimming shortened V by 2 bases and J by 5 bases, and 6 bases separated the two germline ends. The CDR3 has 12 residues.

The chain recombines TRBV6-1 with TRBJ1-1; D remains ambiguous. The CDR3 is 15 amino acids. V lost 8 bases to trimming and J lost 1 base, with 17 bases between them. Germline V gene sequence: CDR1 MNHNS, CDR2 SASEGT. The CDR3 reads CASRHEANRNTEAFF. In DNA form, the CDR3 reads TGTGCCAGCCGTCACGAAGCCAACAGGAACACTGAAGCTTTCTTT.

CDR3 in amino acids: CASSIEGETSPGAFF. For the CDR3, the DNA is TGTGCCAGTAGTATAGAGGGTGAAACCTCGCCGGGAGCTTTCTTT. The chain is built from TRBV19 and TRBJ1-1; D gene ambiguous. V lost 0 bases to trimming and J lost 10 bases, with 18 bases between them. Per germline, CDR1 LNHDA and CDR2 SQIVND (reference sequence). The CDR3 length is 15 residues. Filled out from reference TRBV19 and TRBJ1-1, the complete variable domain reads DGGITQSPKYLFRKEGQNVTLSCEQNLNHDAMYWYRQDPGQGLRLIYYSQIVNDFQKGDIAEGYSVSREKKESFPLTVTSAQKNPTAFYLCASSIEGETSPGAFFGQGTRLTVV.

The chain uses TRBV6-5 and TRBJ2-5; D ambiguous. The ends were cut back, 6 bases at V and 2 bases at J, with 13 bases in the middle. The CDR3 is made up of 14 amino acids. Germline values: CDR1 MNHEY, CDR2 SVGAGI. The CDR3 nucleotides are TGTGCCAGCAGCGGGTTCCTCGAACAAGAGACCCAGTACTTC. As protein: CASSGFLEQETQYF.

The rearrangement joins TRBV29-1 to TRBJ2-3; 11 nucleotides align to TRBD2. V lost 2 bases, J lost 12 bases, and 10 bases stayed unmatched. Germline V gene lookup returns CDR1 SQVTM and CDR2 ANQGSEA. The CDR3 has 14 residues. This chain's CDR3 is CSVEPSGGPQVQYF. In DNA, the CDR3 is TGCAGCGTTGAACCTAGCGGGGGGCCCCAAGTTCAGTATTTT.

V and J are TRBV5-1 and TRBJ2-7; D perhaps matches TRBD2 (6 bases). Trimming stripped 0 bases from V and 6 bases from J, with 13 bases between. The CDR3 is 14 residues long. Germline lookup yields CDR1 SGHRS and CDR2 YFSETQ. CDR3 sequence: CASSLEGLQREQYF. Here the CDR3 DNA reads TGCGCCAGCAGCTTGGAGGGACTGCAACGCGAGCAGTACTTC.

This CDR3 reads CSVRGLAGVSSYNEQFF. DNA of the CDR3: TGCAGCGTGAGGGGACTAGCGGGGGTAAGCTCCTACAATGAGCAGTTCTTC. The chain uses TRBV29-1 and TRBJ2-1; 14 bases are shared with TRBD2. Germline V lookup: CDR1 SQVTM, CDR2 ANQGSEA. The CDR3 spans 17 residues. V dropped 6 bases and J dropped 0; count of bases not matched to a gene: 7.

This clone occurred once. The chain employs TRBV9 and TRBJ2-7; D is perhaps TRBD1 or TRBD2 (7 bases each). Per the germline V gene, CDR1 is SGDLS and CDR2 is YYNGEE. The CDR3 runs 14 residues. Trimming removed 4 bases at V and 5 bases at J, with 16 bases between. The CDR3 protein is CASSSQGGDNEQYF. The CDR3 DNA reads TGTGCCAGCAGCTCCCAGGGGGGGGATAACGAGCAGTACTTC.

CDR3 in DNA: TGTGCCAGCAGCCAAGACGGATACTATGGCTACACCTTC. Its protein product is CASSQDGYYGYTF. The rearrangement uses TRBV7-6 and TRBJ1-2, with D unresolved. V gave up 5 bases and J gave up 3 bases, with 10 bases separating them. Germline V gives CDR1 SGHVS, CDR2 FNYEAQ. There are 13 residues in the CDR3.

The chain uses TRBV6-6 and TRBJ2-1; tentatively, D is TRBD1 (6 bases). The CDR3 contains 12 residues. The V and J ends lost 5 bases and 6 bases respectively, with 8 bases between them. Germline lookup yields CDR1 MNHNY and CDR2 SVGAGI (reference sequence). CDR3 in amino acids: CASSSRGNEQFF. The CDR3 DNA is TGTGCCAGCAGTAGCAGGGGCAATGAGCAGTTCTTC.

This sequence joins TRBV6-5 and TRBJ1-1; possible D gene TRBD1, 5 bases. CDR3 length: 12 residues. The V gene lost 6 bases and the J gene lost 9 bases, with 14 bases spanning the gap. Germline V gene sequence: CDR1 MNHEY, CDR2 SVGAGI. The DNA for the CDR3 is TGTGCCAGCAGCCAGACCGCAGGGAAAGCTTTCTTT. This encodes CASSQTAGKAFF.

V is TRBV20-1 and J is TRBJ2-7; D is uncertain. This CDR3 is built from 11 residues. CDR1 and CDR2 from the germline V gene are DFQATT and SNEGSKA (reference sequence). The ends were cut back, 5 bases at V and 4 bases at J, with 9 bases in the middle. The CDR3 nucleotides are TGCAGTGCTTTGGAATCTTACGAGCAGTACTTC. Its translation: CSALESYEQYF.

This clone appeared a few times. The CDR3 reads CASSPLRWSNTEAFF. CDR3 nucleotides: TGTGCCAGCAGTCCCCTCCGGTGGTCGAACACTGAAGCTTTCTTT. This chain links TRBV6-5 with TRBJ1-1; unclear D gene. V was cut by 5 bases and J by 1 base, with 14 bases left in between. The CDR3 sequence is 15 residues long. The germline gives CDR1 MNHEY, CDR2 SVGAGI.

The V gene is TRBV5-6, the J gene TRBJ1-5, with a weak D call TRBD1 (5 bases). This CDR3 has 14 amino acids. Trimming pared 1 base from V and 7 bases from J, leaving 12 bases between. Germline V CDR1 and CDR2: SGHDT, YYEEEE. The CDR3 bases are TGTGCCAGCAGCTTGAGGGCAGGGAACCAGCCCCAGCATTTT. Encoded protein: CASSLRAGNQPQHF.

This clone has a single count. This chain connects TRBV7-2 to TRBJ1-2; the D is unclear. In germline, CDR1 is SGHTA, CDR2 FQGNSA. This CDR3 comprises 13 residues. Trimming stripped 1 base from V and 7 bases from J, with 10 bases between. In DNA form, the CDR3 reads TGTGCCAGCAGCTTAGTCGGCACGAGTGGCTACACCTTC. As protein: CASSLVGTSGYTF. The full variable domain, in which reference TRBV7-2 and TRBJ1-2 provide the parts outside the CDR3, is GAGVSQSPSNKVTEKGKDVELRCDPISGHTALYWYRQSLGQGLEFLIYFQGNSAPDKSGLPSDRFSAERTGGSVSTLTIQRTQQEDSAVYLCASSLVGTSGYTFGSGTRLTVV.

This chain links TRBV2 with TRBJ2-1, with 13 positions matching TRBD2. Looked up from germline, CDR1 is SNHLY and CDR2 is FYNNEI. The V and J ends lost 6 bases and 5 bases, in that order; junction bases with no gene match: 13. The CDR3 is made up of 18 amino acids. The CDR3 region has the DNA TGTGCCAGCAGGGGGGGCCTCCGACTAGCGGGGGGCAACAATGAGCAGTTCTTC. Its protein is CASRGGLRLAGGNNEQFF.

This chain uses TRBV19 with TRBJ2-7; 10 nucleotides line up with TRBD1. V shed 5 bases, J shed 4 bases, and the junction held 11 bases outside the gene matches. Germline CDR1 and CDR2: LNHDA and SQIVND (reference sequence). There are 16 residues in the CDR3. The CDR3 loop is CASSPGTGESGYEQYF. For the CDR3, the DNA is TGTGCCAGTAGTCCGGGGACAGGGGAGAGTGGGTACGAGCAGTACTTC. The variable domain in full, with the rest retrieved from reference TRBV19 and TRBJ2-7, is DGGITQSPKYLFRKEGQNVTLSCEQNLNHDAMYWYRQDPGQGLRLIYYSQIVNDFQKGDIAEGYSVSREKKESFPLTVTSAQKNPTAFYLCASSPGTGESGYEQYFGPGTRLTVT.

This clone was recorded only once. The CDR3 DNA reads TGCAGCGTTGAGGGCGGAGACACTGAAGCTTTCTTT. This codes for CSVEGGDTEAFF. The chain employs TRBV29-1 and TRBJ1-1; D remains ambiguous. The CDR3 has 12 residues. V was pared by 3 bases and J by 3 bases, with 8 bases between. Germline CDR1 and CDR2: SQVTM and ANQGSEA.

The CDR3 sequence is CASTGKTNYGYTF. The DNA of the CDR3 is TGTGCCAGCACGGGAAAAACTAACTATGGCTACACCTTC. This rearrangement joins TRBV28 to TRBJ1-2; D is undetermined. Trimming removed 7 bases at V and 0 bases at J, with 9 bases between. This CDR3 contains 13 residues. Looked up from germline, CDR1 is MDHEN and CDR2 is SYDVKM.